This T cell receptor beta chain appears in the sequencing data of a study of T cell responses to AZD1222 COVID-19 vaccine. TCRdb keeps only in-frame clones here, not all; method: immunoSEQ multiplex PCR. The repertoire holds about 130,000 clones, with 80% to 90% as singletons. The sequencing used peripheral blood, collected on day 0 of AZD1222 vaccination. The sequence derives from an adult in good health.

The CDR3 region has the DNA TGTGCCAGCAGCTTTCGCCGGACAGGGATTAACTATGGCTACACCTTC. It encodes CASSFRRTGINYGYTF. V gene TRBV7-8 combines with J gene TRBJ1-2; 8 bases map to TRBD1. After removal of 3 bases from V and 1 base from J, the junction contained 7 bases not matched to a gene. Per germline, CDR1 SGHVS and CDR2 FQNEAQ. CDR3 size: 16 residues.